The sample holds one count of the clone carrying this T cell receptor beta chain. Its antigen remains unknown. The data originate from a study of T cell responses to AZD1222 COVID-19 vaccine. General observations from the study: Dominant at 160-218 and 743-854, vaccine-associated CD4 TCRs also spanned spike. Two AZD1222 administrations were followed by greater Spike-specific TCR breadth and depth. Donors were largely white British and mainly female; clonal diversity was possibly underestimated. Targeting of unmutated variant regions was reportedly seen in nearly half of spike-specific TCRs.

This table comes from immunoSEQ multiplex PCR, and its TCRdb copy is limited to in-frame clones, with some not included. The sample contains 200,000 to 250,000 clones, just over 90% of which appear only once. The CDR3 length is 13 residues. CDR1 is SQVTM, CDR2 ANQGSEA, per germline. V was cut by 4 bases and J by 2 bases, with 10 bases left in between. The V and J genes are TRBV29-1 and TRBJ2-3; TRBD1 might be the D (5 bases). This clonotype originated in an adult in good health. Sequenced material: peripheral blood, taken on day 0 of MenACWY control vaccination. Here the CDR3 reads CSVAGALTDTQYF. CDR3 in DNA: TGCAGCGTTGCTGGGGCGCTCACAGATACGCAGTATTTT.